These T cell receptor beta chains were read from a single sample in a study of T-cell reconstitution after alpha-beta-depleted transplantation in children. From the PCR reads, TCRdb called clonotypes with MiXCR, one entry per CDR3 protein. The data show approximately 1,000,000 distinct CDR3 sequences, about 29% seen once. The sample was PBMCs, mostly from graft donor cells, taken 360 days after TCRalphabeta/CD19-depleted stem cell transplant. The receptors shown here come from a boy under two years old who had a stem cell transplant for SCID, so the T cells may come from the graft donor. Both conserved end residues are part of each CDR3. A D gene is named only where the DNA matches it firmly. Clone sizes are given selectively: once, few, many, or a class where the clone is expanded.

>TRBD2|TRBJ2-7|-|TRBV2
CASRKRGGSPKEQYF
TGTGCCAGCAGAAAGCGGGGGGGCTCTCCTAAGGAGCAGTACTTC
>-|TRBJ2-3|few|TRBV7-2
CASSVQRPDTQYF
TGTGCCAGCAGCGTTCAAAGACCAGATACGCAGTATTTT
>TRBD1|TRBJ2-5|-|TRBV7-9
CASSLQGAPSETQYF
TGTGCCAGCAGCTTACAGGGGGCACCGTCAGAGACCCAGTACTTC
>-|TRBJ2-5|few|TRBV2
CASMDGFQETQYF
TGTGCCAGCATGGACGGATTCCAAGAGACCCAGTACTTC
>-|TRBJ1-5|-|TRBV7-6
CASSLVLLLGVGGNQPQHF
TGTGCCAGCAGCTTAGTGCTATTGTTGGGGGTTGGCGGCAATCAGCCCCAGCATTTT
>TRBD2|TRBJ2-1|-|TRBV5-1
CASSRRGGGAYEQFF
TGCGCCAGCAGCCGGAGGGGCGGGGGGGCCTATGAGCAGTTCTTC
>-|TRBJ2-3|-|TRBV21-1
CASSWRGASGGADTQYF
TGTGCCAGCAGCTGGCGAGGGGCTAGCGGGGGGGCAGATACGCAGTATTTT
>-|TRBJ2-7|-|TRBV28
CASSLIGQFYEQYF
TGTGCCAGCAGTTTAATCGGGCAGTTCTACGAGCAGTACTTC
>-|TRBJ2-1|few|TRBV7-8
CASSSSVTFGEQFF
TGTGCCAGCAGCTCTAGCGTGACTTTTGGTGAGCAGTTCTTC
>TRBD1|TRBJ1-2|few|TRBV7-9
CASSLWRGPGYDGYTF
TGTGCCAGCAGCTTATGGAGGGGGCCGGGGTACGATGGCTACACCTTC
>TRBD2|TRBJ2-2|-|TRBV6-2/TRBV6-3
CASSYSSGGPPGELFF
TGTGCCAGCAGTTACTCCAGCGGGGGGCCCCCCGGGGAGCTGTTTTTT
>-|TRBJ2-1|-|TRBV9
CASSPQQNTNPYNEQFF
TGTGCCAGCAGCCCACAACAGAACACCAACCCCTACAATGAGCAGTTCTTC
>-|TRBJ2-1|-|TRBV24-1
CAAGRGAIDEQFF
TGTGCCGCCGGCAGGGGGGCGATCGATGAGCAGTTCTTC
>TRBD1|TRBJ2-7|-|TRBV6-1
CASSATGWTYEQYF
TGTGCCAGCAGTGCGACAGGGTGGACCTACGAGCAGTACTTC
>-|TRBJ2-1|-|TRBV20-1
CSARDPTGNFRNEQFF
TGCAGTGCTAGAGACCCTACAGGGAATTTTAGGAATGAGCAGTTCTTC
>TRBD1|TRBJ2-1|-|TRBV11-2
CASRFRQGYNEQFF
TGTGCCAGCAGGTTCAGACAGGGGTACAATGAGCAGTTCTTC
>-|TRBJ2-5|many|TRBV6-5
CASSSWGQETQYF
TGTGCCAGCAGTTCGTGGGGGCAAGAGACCCAGTACTTC
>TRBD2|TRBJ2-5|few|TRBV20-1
CSARRLAGQETQYF
TGCAGTGCTAGAAGACTAGCGGGGCAGGAGACCCAGTACTTC
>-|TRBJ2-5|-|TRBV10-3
CAISGRPGPQETQYF
TGTGCCATCAGTGGCCGACCCGGGCCCCAAGAGACCCAGTACTTC
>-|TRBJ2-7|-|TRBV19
CASSTFKSGSLYEQYF
TGTGCCAGTAGTACCTTCAAATCGGGATCGCTCTACGAGCAGTACTTC
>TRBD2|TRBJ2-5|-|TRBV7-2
CASSLEGLAGRQTQYF
TGTGCCAGCAGCTTAGAGGGGCTAGCGGGGAGACAGACCCAGTACTTC
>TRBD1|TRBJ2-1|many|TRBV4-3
CASSHPGTGGNEQFF
TGCGCCAGCAGCCACCCCGGGACAGGAGGAAATGAGCAGTTCTTC
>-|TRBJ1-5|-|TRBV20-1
CSAPEGRHSNQPQHF
TGCAGTGCCCCGGAGGGTCGGCATAGCAATCAGCCCCAGCATTTT
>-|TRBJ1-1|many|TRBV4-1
CASSRPGIPNTEAFF
TGCGCCAGCAGCCGTCCGGGGATACCAAACACTGAAGCTTTCTTT
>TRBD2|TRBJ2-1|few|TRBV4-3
CASSQDLAGALSSYNEQFF
TGCGCCAGCAGCCAAGATCTAGCGGGGGCGCTAAGCTCCTACAATGAGCAGTTCTTC
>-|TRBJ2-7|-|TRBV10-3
CAISVIGHGSYEQYF
TGTGCCATCAGTGTTATTGGACACGGATCCTACGAGCAGTACTTC
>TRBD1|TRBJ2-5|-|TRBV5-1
CASSSGTGRQETQYF
TGCGCCAGCAGCTCCGGGACAGGACGCCAAGAGACCCAGTACTTC
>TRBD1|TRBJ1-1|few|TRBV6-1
CASLPQGPNTEAFF
TGTGCCAGCCTACCACAGGGGCCGAACACTGAAGCTTTCTTT
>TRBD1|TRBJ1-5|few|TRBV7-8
CASSHGQGLYQPQHF
TGTGCCAGCAGTCACGGACAGGGGCTATATCAGCCCCAGCATTTT
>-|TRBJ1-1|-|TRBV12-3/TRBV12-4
CASSLGSGVNTEAFF
TGTGCCAGCAGTTTAGGGTCGGGAGTGAACACTGAAGCTTTCTTT
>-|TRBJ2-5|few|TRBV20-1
CSALLSGGQETQYF
TGCAGTGCTCTCCTTAGTGGAGGACAAGAGACCCAGTACTTC
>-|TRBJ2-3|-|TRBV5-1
CASSLGLTGRTDTQYF
TGCGCCAGCAGCTTGGGGCTGACAGGGAGGACAGATACGCAGTATTTT